The T cell receptor beta chain under discussion was sequenced for a study of follicular helper T cells after annual influenza vaccination. From germline, CDR1 is SGHRS and CDR2 YFSETQ. CDR3 length: 14 residues. With 3 bases removed from V and 6 bases from J, the gap between germline ends came to 16 bases. This table comes from immunoSEQ multiplex PCR, and its TCRdb copy is limited to in-frame clones, with some not included. The table lists about 8,700 clones, about 80% of them singletons, with 3.1% in the top ten. Study results and limitations: ICOS+CD38+ cTfh clonality change tracked circulating plasmablast frequency change. Just roughly 10-21% of cells analyzed had recovered productive TCRB sequences.

As to time point: 2014-2015 season, pre-vaccination. A word on this clone: Its antigen is still unknown.

This receptor was identified in an adult who received the influenza vaccine. The chain links TRBV5-1 to TRBJ2-7, with a possible D match to TRBD2 (6 bases). This sample comprised CXCR5+ CD38- circulating T follicular helper cells from blood, obtained on the day of influenza vaccination. Subset: circulating Tfh, non-naive CD4+CXCR5+PD-1+ (ICOS+CD38+ or ICOS-CD38-). This CDR3 reads CASSSSGGSIEQYF. CDR3 DNA sequence: TGCGCCAGCAGCTCCTCCGGGGGATCAATCGAGCAGTACTTC.